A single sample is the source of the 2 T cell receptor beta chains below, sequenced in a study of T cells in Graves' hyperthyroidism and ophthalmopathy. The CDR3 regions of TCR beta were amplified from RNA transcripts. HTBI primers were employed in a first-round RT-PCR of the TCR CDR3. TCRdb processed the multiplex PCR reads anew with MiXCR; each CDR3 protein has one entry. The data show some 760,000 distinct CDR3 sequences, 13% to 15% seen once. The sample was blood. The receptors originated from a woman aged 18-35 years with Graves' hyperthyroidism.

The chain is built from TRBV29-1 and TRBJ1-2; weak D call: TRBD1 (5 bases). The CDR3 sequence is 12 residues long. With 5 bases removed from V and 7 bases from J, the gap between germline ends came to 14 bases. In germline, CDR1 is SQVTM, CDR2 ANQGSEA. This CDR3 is CSVTKDGGGYTF. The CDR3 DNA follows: TGCAGCGTTACCAAGGATGGGGGTGGCTACACCTTC.

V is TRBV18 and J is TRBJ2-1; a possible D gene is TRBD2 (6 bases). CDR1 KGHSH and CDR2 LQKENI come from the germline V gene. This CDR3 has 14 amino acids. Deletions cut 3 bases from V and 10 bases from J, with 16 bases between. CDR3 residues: CASSPGGPPGEQFF. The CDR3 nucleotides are TGTGCCAGCTCACCCGGGGGACCTCCGGGGGAGCAGTTCTTC.